By share, the clone carrying this TCR beta chain ranks as medium-sized (0.01 to 0.1%). The target antigen is unknown. This entry is derived from a study of prognosis after radiotherapy for stage I lung cancer. At the level of the study: Enrolled patients had stage I non-small cell lung cancer and entered the cohort between 2018 and January 2019.

Points from the study as a whole: Patients developing distant metastases showed lower Shannon entropy after stereotactic body radiation therapy. Divergent TRBV and TRBJ gene usage has reportedly been observed between patients with and without metastases.

Genomic DNA yielded TCR beta CDR3, amplified by two-round multiplex PCR. Round one of PCR was performed, and it used primers specific to each TRBV and TRBJ gene. TCRdb redid the calling of the multiplex PCR reads with MiXCR, one entry per CDR3 protein. This table has around 25,000 distinct CDR3 sequences, under 40% appearing once. The junction had 8 bases not matched to a gene; V was cut back by 6 bases and J by 7 bases. CDR1 is MNHNS and CDR2 is SASEGT in the germline V gene. The CDR3 is made up of 14 amino acids. Sequenced here: PBMCs, sampled before or after stereotactic body radiation therapy (not recorded which). The genes are TRBV6-1 and TRBJ2-2; 7 positions agree with TRBD1. The source of this sequence is a donor aged 50 or older with non-small cell lung cancer. The CDR3 coding sequence is TGTGCCAGCAGCCACAGGGGTTCGGGCGGGGAGCTGTTTTTT. Amino acid sequence: CASSHRGSGGELFF.